This T cell receptor beta chain was identified during a study of blood T cell repertoires in COVID-19 (dated by TCRdb to 2019 to 2021). For the wider study: Samples covering the acute and convalescent phases of COVID-19 were provided by collaborators in the United States, Italy and Spain. Subjects who had been exposed to COVID-19, were actively infected with it, or had recovered from it provided the deeply sampled blood TCRbeta repertoires that made up the dataset. Nearly every sample came with metadata listing a de-identified subject ID, COVID-19 status, age in years and sex. The samples were drawn from two sources: the first 160 participants of the ongoing ImmuneRACE study, and some 1,300 subjects contributed by 6 global collaborators. Where available, HLA class I and class II types were obtained from metadata supplied by the sample provider rather than from assay-based typing. A freely available public database, intended as a resource for researchers studying the immune response to SARS-CoV-2, is where the repertoires were released. The material from the prospective study consisted of cDNA or gDNA derived from T cells, B-cell-depleted T cells, or PBMCs.

A second Seattle source provided samples from volunteer blood donors who had recovered from COVID-19. Each collaborating institution followed its own protocols to collect whole blood in K2EDTA tubes. For TCRbeta analysis, collaborators shipped samples in one of three forms: frozen whole blood, isolated PBMCs, or DNA extracted from either of those sample types. Regarding this clone: No cognate antigen has been identified for it. Per-base qualities were not stored, and no clone one base away is much larger.

The immunoSEQ Assay, a bias-controlled multiplex PCR, was used to amplify TCRbeta CDR3 regions from genomic DNA. As for how the authors treated the data: The number of nucleated cells in each sample was estimated from the amplification of reference gene primers within the assay. Sequence reads were collapsed and filtered to measure the absolute abundance of every unique TCRbeta CDR3 rearrangement. For each sample, productive Simpson clonality was calculated as the square root of Simpson's diversity index across productive rearrangements. This is the immuneACCESS table as TCRdb keeps it, with only in-frame sequences that have V and J called. A part of the clones is gone; compared with another copy, unresolved V genes explain less than half, and the rest is unexplained. The V and J calls and clone size were taken over from that table, and D and trimming were inferred from the DNA. In all, the sample holds approximately 200,000 clones, and approximately 81% of those were seen once. The ten biggest clones cover around 2.9% of the sample.

Trimming accounts for 5 bases at V and 1 base at J, while the number of junction bases matched to no gene is 16. Counted from cysteine to phenylalanine, this CDR3 has 19 amino acids. CDR3 DNA only is kept here, 57 bases in frame from base 1. CDR1 and CDR2 (SGHVS, FNYEAQ) derive from the germline V gene. General study outcomes and caveats: The amount of clinical and demographic metadata varied by source and participant and was provided uncurated.

The chain is encoded by TRBV7-6 joined to TRBJ1-1; 10 nucleotides in the junction match TRBD1. This sequence originates from a man in his fifties who had recovered from COVID-19. The sample comprised peripheral blood. The bases are TGTGCCAGCAGCCGCCCTCGTGGTAGGGGACAGGGGCCGAACACTGAAGCTTTCTTT. It translates as CASSRPRGRGQGPNTEAFF. Full variable domain (CDR3 extended with the reference TRBV7-6 and TRBJ1-1 proteins): GAGVSQSPRYKVTKRGQDVALRCDPISGHVSLYWYRQALGQGPEFLTYFNYEAQQDKSGLPNDRFSAERPEGSISTLTIQRTEQRDSAMYRCASSRPRGRGQGPNTEAFFGQGTRLTVV.